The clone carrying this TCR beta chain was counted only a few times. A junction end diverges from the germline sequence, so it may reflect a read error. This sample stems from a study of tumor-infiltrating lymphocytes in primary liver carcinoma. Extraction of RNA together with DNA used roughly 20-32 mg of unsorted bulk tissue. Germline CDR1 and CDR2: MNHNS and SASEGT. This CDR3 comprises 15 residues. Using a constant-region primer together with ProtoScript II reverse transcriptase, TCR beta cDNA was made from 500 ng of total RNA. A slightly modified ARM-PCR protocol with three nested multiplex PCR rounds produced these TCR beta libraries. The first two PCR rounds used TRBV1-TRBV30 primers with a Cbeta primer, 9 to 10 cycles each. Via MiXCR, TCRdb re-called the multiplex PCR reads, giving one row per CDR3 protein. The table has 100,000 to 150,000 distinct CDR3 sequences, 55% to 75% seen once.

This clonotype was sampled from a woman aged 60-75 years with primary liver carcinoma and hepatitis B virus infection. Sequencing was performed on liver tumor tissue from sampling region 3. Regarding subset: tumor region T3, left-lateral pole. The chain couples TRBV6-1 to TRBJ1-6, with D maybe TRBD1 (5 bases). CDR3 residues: CACSEGVIGGSPLHF. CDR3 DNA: TGTGCCTGCAGTGAAGGGGTTATAGGAGGTTCACCCCTCCACTTT.